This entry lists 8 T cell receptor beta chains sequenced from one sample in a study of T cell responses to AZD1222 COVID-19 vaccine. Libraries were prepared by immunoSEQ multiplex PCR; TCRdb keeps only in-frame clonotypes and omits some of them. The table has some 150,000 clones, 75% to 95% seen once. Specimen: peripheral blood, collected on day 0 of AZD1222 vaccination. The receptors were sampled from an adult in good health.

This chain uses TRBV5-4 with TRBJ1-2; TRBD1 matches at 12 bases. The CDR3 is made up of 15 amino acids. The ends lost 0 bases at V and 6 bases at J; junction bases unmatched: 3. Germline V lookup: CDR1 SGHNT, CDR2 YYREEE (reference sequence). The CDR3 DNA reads TGTGCCAGCAGCTTGGCCGGGACAGGGGGCCATGGCTACACCTTC. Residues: CASSLAGTGGHGYTF.

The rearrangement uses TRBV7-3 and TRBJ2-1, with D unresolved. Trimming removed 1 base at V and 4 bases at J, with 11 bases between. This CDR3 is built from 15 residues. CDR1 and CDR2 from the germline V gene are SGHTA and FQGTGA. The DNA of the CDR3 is TGTGCCAGCAGCTTAAGATTAGCCCAATACAATGAGCAGTTCTTC. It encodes CASSLRLAQYNEQFF. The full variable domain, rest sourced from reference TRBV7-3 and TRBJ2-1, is GAGVSQTPSNKVTEKGKYVELRCDPISGHTALYWYRQSLGQGPEFLIYFQGTGAADDSGLPNDRFFAVRPEGSVSTLKIQRTERGDSAVYLCASSLRLAQYNEQFFGPGTRLTVL.

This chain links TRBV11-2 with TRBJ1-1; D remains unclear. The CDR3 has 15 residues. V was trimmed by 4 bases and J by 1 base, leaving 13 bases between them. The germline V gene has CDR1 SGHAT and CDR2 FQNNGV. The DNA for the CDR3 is TGTGCCAGCAGCTCCAAAAAAAAGGAGAACACTGAAGCTTTCTTT. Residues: CASSSKKKENTEAFF.

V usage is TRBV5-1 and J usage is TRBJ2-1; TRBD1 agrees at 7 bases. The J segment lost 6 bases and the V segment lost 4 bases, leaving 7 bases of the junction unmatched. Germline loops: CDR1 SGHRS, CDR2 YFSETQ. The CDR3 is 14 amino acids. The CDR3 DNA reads TGCGCCAGCAGCACCGGGACAGTTTTCAATGAGCAGTTCTTC. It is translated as CASSTGTVFNEQFF. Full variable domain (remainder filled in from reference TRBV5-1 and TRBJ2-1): KAGVTQTPRYLIKTRGQQVTLSCSPISGHRSVSWYQQTPGQGLQFLFEYFSETQRNKGNFPGRFSGRQFSNSRSEMNVSTLELGDSALYLCASSTGTVFNEQFFGPGTRLTVL.

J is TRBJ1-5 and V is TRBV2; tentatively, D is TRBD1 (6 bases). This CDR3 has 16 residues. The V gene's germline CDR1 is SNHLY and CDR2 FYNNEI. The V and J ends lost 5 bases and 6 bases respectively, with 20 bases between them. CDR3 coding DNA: TGTGCCAGCAGTTTCCCACCACAGGGTTCGAGTCAGCCCCAGCATTTT. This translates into CASSFPPQGSSQPQHF.

The CDR3 DNA sequence: TGTGCCAGCAGGTCCGACAGGGGCGGATGGAACACTGAAGCTTTCTTT. Its protein is CASRSDRGGWNTEAFF. The chain combines TRBV28 with TRBJ1-1; 8 positions match TRBD1. V was clipped by 6 bases and J by 1 base; unmatched bases: 10. The CDR3 runs to 16 residues. Germline-derived CDR1 and CDR2 are MDHEN and SYDVKM.

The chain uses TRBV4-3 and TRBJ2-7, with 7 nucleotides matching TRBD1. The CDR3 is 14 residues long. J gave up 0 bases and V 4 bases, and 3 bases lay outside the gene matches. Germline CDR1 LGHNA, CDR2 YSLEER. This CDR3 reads CASSPGTVSYEQYF. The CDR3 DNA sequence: TGCGCCAGCAGCCCGGGGACAGTCTCCTACGAGCAGTACTTC.

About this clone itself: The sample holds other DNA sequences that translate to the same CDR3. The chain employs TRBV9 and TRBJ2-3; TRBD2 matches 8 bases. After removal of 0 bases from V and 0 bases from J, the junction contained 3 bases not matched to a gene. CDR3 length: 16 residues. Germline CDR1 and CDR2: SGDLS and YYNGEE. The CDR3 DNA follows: TGTGCCAGCAGCGTAGGATCTAGCGGGAGCACAGATACGCAGTATTTT. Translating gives CASSVGSSGSTDTQYF.